This entry describes one TCR beta chain. This CDR3 is built from 14 residues. Germline V gene sequence: CDR1 SNHLY, CDR2 FYNNEI. V shed 6 bases, J shed 5 bases, and the junction held 7 bases outside the gene matches. These data come from a study of blood T cell repertoires in COVID-19. Sequenced by immunoSEQ multiplex PCR; TCRdb stores in-frame clones only, minus some. Of about 200,000 clones in the sample, roughly 75% were seen once. Material for sequencing was peripheral blood. The rearrangement uses TRBV2 and TRBJ1-1; 9 bases match TRBD1. The clonotype was recovered from a woman aged 70-85 years with acute or convalescent COVID-19. This CDR3 reads CASRFWTGVTEAFF. The CDR3 nucleotides are TGTGCCAGCAGATTTTGGACAGGGGTTACTGAAGCTTTCTTT.